The 3 T cell receptor beta chains listed next were all sequenced from one sample in a study of T cells in Graves' hyperthyroidism and ophthalmopathy. The TCR beta CDR3 regions underwent amplification using RNA transcripts as the source. The TCR CDR3 was amplified in a first-round RT-PCR using the HTBI primer set. TCRdb reanalysed the multiplex PCR reads using MiXCR and keeps one entry per CDR3 protein. The repertoire has about 610,000 distinct CDR3 sequences, 35% to 55% of them found once; the top ten carry approximately 8.4%. The sample taken for sequencing was peripheral blood or thyroid tissue (not recorded which). The origin of the receptors is a woman aged 18-35 years with Graves' hyperthyroidism.

The rearrangement uses TRBV5-1 and TRBJ2-5; 8 nucleotides match TRBD2. The J segment lost 5 bases and the V segment lost 0 bases, leaving 12 bases of the junction unmatched. The CDR3 spans 17 residues. CDR1 is SGHRS, CDR2 YFSETQ, per germline. CDR3 coding DNA: TGCGCCAGCAGCTTGGGAGCCGGCAGCGGGGGTATGGAGACCCAGTACTTC. Translating gives CASSLGAGSGGMETQYF.

This clonotype was recorded many times. The chain couples TRBV7-9 to TRBJ2-7; 9 positions match TRBD2. With V trimmed by 8 bases and J by 6 bases, 14 bases remained unmatched. The germline gives CDR1 SEHNR, CDR2 FQNEAQ (reference sequence). The CDR3 sequence is 15 residues long. The CDR3 DNA reads as TGTGCCAGCTCTCCTCCGGGACTAGCCACGTCCGAGCAGTACTTC. Translated, it gives CASSPPGLATSEQYF.

J is TRBJ2-3 and V is TRBV2; 11 positions match TRBD2. Trimming removed 6 bases from V and 5 bases from J; junction bases left unmatched: 7. Germline V gene sequence: CDR1 SNHLY, CDR2 FYNNEI. This CDR3 is 15 amino acids long. CDR3 loop: CASSGTSGEGDTQYF. The CDR3 nucleotides read TGTGCCAGCAGCGGGACTAGCGGAGAGGGAGATACGCAGTATTTT. The complete variable domain, with remaining parts taken from reference TRBV2 and TRBJ2-3, reads EPEVTQTPSHQVTQMGQEVILRCVPISNHLYFYWYRQILGQKVEFLVSFYNNEISEKSEIFDDQFSVERPDGSNFTLKIRSTKLEDSAMYFCASSGTSGEGDTQYFGPGTRLTVL.